This passage covers 6 T cell receptor beta chains from one sample sequenced in a study of beta chain bispecific antibodies for T cell cancers. Study-level findings and limits: The leukemia cells, rather than normal T cells, gave most of the targeted TRBV signal.

TCRdb re-analysed the 5' RACE reads in MiXCR, keeping a single row per CDR3 protein. The data contain 21,000 or so distinct CDR3 sequences, under 3% of them seen just once; the ten biggest clones take up 30% to 35%. No antigens are known for them. Expansion lasted approximately three days, with either anti-CD3 antibody OKT3 or CD3/CD28 beads. Sequenced material: healthy donor T cells cultured with leukemia cells. The receptors shown here come from a human donor in good health. Some clones in this sample may be carry-over from other donors' samples.

CDR3 protein: CASSDDRNSPGGYTF. In nucleotides, the CDR3 is TGTGCCAGTAGTGACGACAGAAACTCTCCGGGGGGCTACACCTTC. The genes are TRBV19 and TRBJ1-2; D perhaps matches TRBD1 (5 bases). CDR3 size: 15 residues. V lost 5 bases and J 8 bases, leaving 21 bases between the germline ends. In germline, CDR1 is LNHDA, CDR2 SQIVND (reference sequence).

This clonotype occurred many times. The genes are TRBV20-1 and TRBJ2-5; weak D call: TRBD2 (6 bases). Germline CDR1 and CDR2: DFQATT and SNEGSKA (reference sequence). The CDR3 length is 14 residues. The V and J ends lost 4 bases and 2 bases respectively, with 14 bases between them. The CDR3 DNA sequence: TGCAGTGCTAAGATCTTTAGCGGACAAGAGACCCAGTACTTC. Translated, it gives CSAKIFSGQETQYF.

This clonotype was found many times. The chain couples TRBV5-1 to TRBJ2-7, with 8 positions matching TRBD1. V trimming: 8 bases; J trimming: 0 bases; junction bases outside the gene matches: 7. The CDR3 consists of 14 residues. Germline V gene sequence: CDR1 SGHRS, CDR2 YFSETQ. Written as DNA, the CDR3 is TGCGCCAGTACCGGGACAGGTAACTCCTACGAGCAGTACTTC. Translated, it gives CASTGTGNSYEQYF.

This clonotype was found many times. The rearrangement links TRBV2 to TRBJ1-2; D possibly corresponds to TRBD1 (5 bases). V was clipped by 3 bases and J by 8 bases, with 13 bases between them. CDR1 SNHLY and CDR2 FYNNEI come from the germline V gene. The CDR3 spans 13 residues. The CDR3 sequence: CASSDAREYGYTF. The CDR3, as DNA: TGTGCCAGCAGTGATGCCAGGGAATACGGCTACACCTTC.

In this sample, this clonotype turned up a few times. The chain has TRBV7-9 and TRBJ2-7; maybe TRBD1 (6 bases). Looked up from germline, CDR1 is SEHNR and CDR2 is FQNEAQ (reference sequence). Trimming removed 1 base from V and 2 bases from J, with 9 bases in between. This CDR3 comprises 14 residues. CDR3 residues: CASSLVTGPYEQYF. CDR3 in DNA: TGTGCCAGCAGCTTAGTAACAGGGCCCTACGAGCAGTACTTC.

This clonotype was observed at least ten times. The rearrangement uses TRBV25-1 and TRBJ2-5, with a tentative D call TRBD1 (6 bases). Looked up from germline, CDR1 is MGHDK and CDR2 is SYGVNS. Trimming pared 7 bases from V and 0 bases from J, leaving 15 bases between. This CDR3 has 15 amino acids. This CDR3 reads CASKDRDTYQETQYF. CDR3 in DNA: TGTGCCAGCAAAGACCGGGACACGTACCAAGAGACCCAGTACTTC.